The 9 T cell receptor beta chains below were found in one sample sequenced in a study of regulatory T cells in long-lasting Graves disease. According to the study, TCR beta libraries were built with iRepertoire HTBI primers and CDR3-region Arm-PCR. Each CDR3 protein gets one entry after TCRdb re-called the multiplex PCR reads with MiXCR. The sample shows about 430,000 distinct CDR3 sequences, under 25% of them seen only once. Time point denoted: persistent/refractory GD, antithyroid drugs over 5 years with positive TRAb. Extracted PBMC RNA gave rise to the TCR library. This sample comprised peripheral blood mononuclear cells (PBMCs), obtained when the disease was refractory, from a patient treated with antithyroid drugs. The receptors stem from a female donor with Graves disease.

In its sample, this clonotype was seen many times. The J gene is TRBJ1-2, the V gene TRBV18; D is unresolved. Germline lookup yields CDR1 KGHSH and CDR2 LQKENI. The CDR3 spans 13 residues. V gave up 3 bases and J gave up 5 bases, with 10 bases separating them. As DNA, the CDR3 is TGTGCCAGCTCACCTAGGAGCGAGTATGGCTACACCTTC. Residues: CASSPRSEYGYTF.

This clonotype was found once. The CDR3 DNA reads as TGTGCCAGCTCACCCAACTCTCTCAGTGAGACCCAGTACTTC. Translated, it gives CASSPNSLSETQYF. The chain combines TRBV18 with TRBJ2-4, with D unclear. The DNA matches TRBJ2-5 better at its end, which makes the J call doubtful. The CDR3 covers 14 residues. Germline V lookup: CDR1 KGHSH, CDR2 LQKENI.

This clonotype appeared many times. The chain couples TRBV5-6 to TRBJ2-5; no firm D call. Per the germline V gene, CDR1 is SGHDT and CDR2 is YYEEEE. Trimming took 0 bases from V and 0 from J, leaving 6 bases between them. The CDR3 consists of 14 residues. As DNA, the CDR3 is TGTGCCAGCAGCTTGGGGTGGGACCAAGAGACCCAGTACTTC. This encodes CASSLGWDQETQYF.

This clonotype was detected many times. The chain is built from TRBV4-1 and TRBJ2-5; 9 positions agree with TRBD2. The V gene end was trimmed by 1 base and the J gene end by 2 bases; junction bases not matched to a gene: 5. Looked up from germline, CDR1 is MGHRA and CDR2 is YSYEKL. The CDR3 loop spans 16 amino acids. This CDR3 is CASSQVGSGGQETQYF. CDR3 coding DNA: TGCGCCAGCAGCCAAGTTGGTAGCGGGGGACAAGAGACCCAGTACTTC.

This clonotype was seen repeatedly, ten times or more. J is TRBJ2-7 and V is TRBV28; TRBD2 aligns across 10 bases. The V segment lost 3 bases and the J segment 0 bases; nucleotides outside the gene matches: 2. The CDR3 length is 15 residues. Germline V gene sequence: CDR1 MDHEN, CDR2 SYDVKM. The CDR3 here is CASSFGTSDSYEQYF. The CDR3 DNA is TGTGCCAGCAGTTTCGGGACTAGCGACTCCTACGAGCAGTACTTC.

The sample holds a few counts of this clonotype. The chain carries TRBV5-1 and TRBJ1-1; D is unclear. Per the germline V gene, CDR1 is SGHRS and CDR2 is YFSETQ. Trimming stripped 4 bases from V and 3 bases from J, with 10 bases between. CDR3 length equals 13 residues. CDR3 amino acids: CASSPVGDTEAFF. CDR3 bases: TGCGCCAGCAGCCCGGTTGGGGACACTGAAGCTTTCTTT.

This clonotype was counted many times. This chain connects TRBV3-1 to TRBJ1-1, with 8 nucleotides matching TRBD1. Germline values: CDR1 LGHDT, CDR2 YNNKEL (reference sequence). This CDR3 is 12 amino acids long. The V gene end was trimmed by 2 bases and the J gene end by 9 bases; junction bases not matched to a gene: 2. CDR3 sequence (DNA): TGTGCCAGCAGCCAACGGACAGGGCAAGCTTTCTTT. The encoded protein is CASSQRTGQAFF.

This clonotype appeared many times. The gene calls are TRBV3-1 and TRBJ1-1; weak D call: TRBD1 (6 bases). This CDR3 spans 17 amino acids. In germline, CDR1 is LGHDT, CDR2 YNNKEL (reference sequence). Between the trimmed V and J ends, which lost 1 base and 4 bases, there was a span of 19 bases. The CDR3 DNA sequence: TGTGCCAGCAGCCAAGGAATGACTTACAGCAGGGGCACTGAAGCTTTCTTT. Translated, it gives CASSQGMTYSRGTEAFF.

This clonotype was detected a few times. The rearrangement uses TRBV28 and TRBJ2-3; TRBD2 matches 7 bases. Trimming removed 3 bases from V and 7 bases from J; junction bases left unmatched: 7. The CDR3 runs to 14 residues. Germline V gene data show CDR1 as MDHEN and CDR2 as SYDVKM. The CDR3 region is CASSLGRGRNTQYF. CDR3 nucleotides: TGTGCCAGCAGTTTGGGGCGGGGGAGGAATACGCAGTATTTT.